These 28 T cell receptor beta chains came from one sample sequenced in a study of graft-versus-host responses after intestinal transplantation (dated by TCRdb to 2020 to 2023). Their target antigens are unknown. The library came from the immunoSEQ multiplex PCR assay. Here the immuneACCESS table is served through TCRdb, limited to in-frame sequences with V and J called. Missing clones are a known gap in these copies; in checked studies unresolved V genes cover under half, and the rest lacks a known reason. A total of approximately 89,000 clones appear in this sample, over 85% of them only once. 1.1% of the sample is held by the ten biggest clonotypes. The sample's time point label is to be understood as: cells obtained before transplantation from donor or recipient. Sequenced material: unstimulated CD8+ T cells sorted from spleen or lymph node cells, taken before transplant. The source is a human donor who was the organ donor for an intestinal transplant.

V and J are TRBV4-1 and TRBJ2-1; 7 bases map to TRBD2. The germline gives CDR1 MGHRA, CDR2 YSYEKL. The CDR3 has 14 amino acids. Trimming removed 2 bases from V and 12 bases from J; junction bases left unmatched: 10. This CDR3 is CASSQLSTSSGQFF. As DNA, the CDR3 is TGCGCCAGCAGCCAACTCTCGACTAGCTCAGGGCAGTTCTTC.

The chain combines TRBV11-2 with TRBJ1-2, with TRBD1 identical over 7 bases. The V gene's germline CDR1 is SGHAT and CDR2 FQNNGV. The CDR3 contains 14 residues. V was pared by 6 bases and J by 6 bases, with 10 bases of the junction left unmatched. The CDR3 DNA reads TGTGCCAGCAGGCATCCGGGACAGTATGATGGCTACACCTTC. Protein: CASRHPGQYDGYTF.

V is TRBV15 and J is TRBJ2-1; 11 bases agree with TRBD2. V was clipped by 3 bases and J by 3 bases; unmatched bases: 4. This CDR3 contains 16 residues. Germline CDR1 LNHNV, CDR2 YYDKDF (reference sequence). Here the CDR3 reads CATSRGGTSGYNEQFF. In DNA, the CDR3 is TGTGCCACCAGCAGGGGGGGGACTAGCGGCTACAATGAGCAGTTCTTC.

The chain combines TRBV27 with TRBJ2-7; TRBD2 matches 9 bases. The J call may not be correct, given that the DNA end is closer to TRBJ2-1. There are 14 residues in the CDR3. Germline CDR1 reads MNHEY; CDR2 reads SMNVEV (reference sequence). In DNA, the CDR3 is TGTGCCAGCAGTTACAGCGGGGGGTACAATGAGCAGTTCTTC. This codes for CASSYSGGYNEQFF.

The gene calls are TRBV2 and TRBJ2-1, with TRBD2 identical over 10 bases. The CDR3 consists of 16 residues. V lost 8 bases to trimming and J lost 2 bases; unmatched junction nucleotides: 9. Germline CDR1 SNHLY, CDR2 FYNNEI. This CDR3 is CASLASGGVPYNEQFF. CDR3 sequence (DNA): TGTGCCAGCTTGGCTAGCGGGGGAGTCCCCTACAATGAGCAGTTCTTC.

The chain has TRBV7-9 and TRBJ2-5; D is perhaps TRBD2 (5 bases). The V end was cut by 4 bases, the J end by 2 bases, with 8 bases between. Germline assignment: CDR1 SEHNR and CDR2 FQNEAQ (reference sequence). This CDR3 is 13 amino acids long. DNA of the CDR3: TGTGCCAGCAGCTGGACTTCTCAAGAGACCCAGTACTTC. Protein: CASSWTSQETQYF.

The chain is built from TRBV14 and TRBJ2-2; no firm D call. In germline, CDR1 is SGHDN, CDR2 FVKESK. The CDR3 loop spans 14 amino acids. V lost 6 bases to trimming and J lost 1 base, with 9 bases between them. The chain's CDR3 is CASSDSRNTGELFF. The CDR3 DNA is TGTGCCAGCAGTGACTCCAGGAACACCGGGGAGCTGTTTTTT. Complete variable domain (other parts from reference TRBV14 and TRBJ2-2): EAGVTQFPSHSVIEKGQTVTLRCDPISGHDNLYWYRRVMGKEIKFLLHFVKESKQDESGMPNNRFLAERTGGTYSTLKVQPAELEDSGVYFCASSDSRNTGELFFGEGSRLTVL.

This clone is a singleton in its sample. This chain joins TRBV7-2 and TRBJ2-1; 11 positions agree with TRBD2. The ends lost 3 bases at V and 9 bases at J; junction bases unmatched: 7. The CDR3 contains 15 residues. Germline CDR1 and CDR2: SGHTA and FQGNSA. CDR3 protein: CASSFSGRADSEQFF. CDR3 sequence (DNA): TGTGCCAGCAGCTTTAGCGGGAGGGCCGACAGTGAGCAGTTCTTC. Filled out from reference TRBV7-2 and TRBJ2-1, the complete variable domain reads GAGVSQSPSNKVTEKGKDVELRCDPISGHTALYWYRQSLGQGLEFLIYFQGNSAPDKSGLPSDRFSAERTGGSVSTLTIQRTQQEDSAVYLCASSFSGRADSEQFFGPGTRLTVL.

The rearrangement joins TRBV5-6 to TRBJ2-7, with TRBD2 matching 11 bases. Germline V CDR1 and CDR2: SGHDT, YYEEEE. The V and J ends lost 2 bases and 7 bases, in that order; junction bases with no gene match: 8. The CDR3 is made up of 15 amino acids. CDR3 loop: CASSFASGRIQEQYF. CDR3 DNA sequence: TGTGCCAGCAGCTTCGCTAGCGGGAGGATACAGGAGCAGTACTTC.

V gene TRBV5-1 combines with J gene TRBJ1-1; D unresolved. The CDR3 has 16 amino acids. CDR1 is SGHRS and CDR2 is YFSETQ in the germline V gene. V shed 1 base and J shed 4 bases, with 17 bases lying between them. CDR3 sequence: CASSLLSYVGSTEAFF. The CDR3, as DNA: TGCGCCAGCAGCTTGCTTTCCTACGTAGGGAGCACTGAAGCTTTCTTT.

The chain uses TRBV7-2 and TRBJ2-7, with 9 bases aligning to TRBD1. CDR3 length equals 15 residues. The germline V gene encodes CDR1 SGHTA and CDR2 FQGNSA. Trimming cost V 5 bases and J 5 bases; bases outside gene matches: 10. The CDR3 sequence is CASSQAGTGFHEQYF. Here the CDR3 DNA reads TGTGCCAGCAGCCAAGCCGGGACAGGGTTCCACGAGCAGTACTTC. The full variable domain, its missing parts supplied by reference TRBV7-2 and TRBJ2-7, is GAGVSQSPSNKVTEKGKDVELRCDPISGHTALYWYRQSLGQGLEFLIYFQGNSAPDKSGLPSDRFSAERTGGSVSTLTIQRTQQEDSAVYLCASSQAGTGFHEQYFGPGTRLTVT.

The chain recombines TRBV4-1 with TRBJ2-5; D might be TRBD1 (5 bases). The CDR3 length is 17 residues. The V end was cut by 1 base, the J end by 5 bases, with 20 bases between. Germline CDR1 MGHRA, CDR2 YSYEKL. CDR3 nucleotide sequence: TGCGCCAGCAGCCAAGCTATCCCGACAGTAAGTTCCGAGACCCAGTACTTC. It codes for CASSQAIPTVSSETQYF.

The chain couples TRBV9 to TRBJ2-3; D unclear. V dropped 4 bases and J dropped 4 bases, with 16 bases sitting between them. This CDR3 is 15 amino acids long. Germline CDR1 SGDLS, CDR2 YYNGEE. The chain's CDR3 is CASSTFELPADTQYF. For the CDR3, the DNA is TGTGCCAGCAGCACGTTCGAGCTACCCGCAGATACGCAGTATTTT.

The J gene is TRBJ2-2, the V gene TRBV13, with 10 bases matching TRBD2. Looked up from germline, CDR1 is PRHDT and CDR2 is FYEKMQ (reference sequence). CDR3 length: 14 amino acids. Unmatched junction bases numbered 0, after V lost 5 bases and J lost 3 bases. In DNA, the CDR3 is TGTGCCAGCAGCCTAGCGGGGGACACCGGGGAGCTGTTTTTT. This sequence encodes CASSLAGDTGELFF.

The rearrangement links TRBV7-6 to TRBJ2-5; 9 bases align to TRBD2. The J call may be faulty, since TRBJ2-7 better matches the DNA end. Germline V lookup: CDR1 SGHVS, CDR2 FNYEAQ. The CDR3 runs to 15 residues. CDR3 nucleotide sequence: TGTGCCAGCAGCCCGGCGGGGCTAGCGGGATACGAGCAGTACTTC. Translation gives CASSPAGLAGYEQYF.

V usage is TRBV19 and J usage is TRBJ1-1; possible D gene TRBD1, 5 bases. Trimming took off 4 bases at V and 0 bases at J, with 9 bases between the two ends. Germline lookup yields CDR1 LNHDA and CDR2 SQIVND (reference sequence). CDR3 length equals 14 residues. CDR3 in amino acids: CASSSGGMNTEAFF. As DNA, the CDR3 is TGTGCCAGTAGTAGCGGGGGGATGAACACTGAAGCTTTCTTT.

The V and J genes are TRBV9 and TRBJ2-7, with unresolved D. Germline CDR1 reads SGDLS; CDR2 reads YYNGEE. V gave up 4 bases and J gave up 3 bases, with 11 bases separating them. The CDR3 runs to 13 residues. CDR3 residues: CASSPPRGYEQYF. DNA of the CDR3: TGTGCCAGCAGCCCCCCCCGCGGCTACGAGCAGTACTTC.

This chain links TRBV6-4 with TRBJ2-1, with a weak D call TRBD2 (5 bases). The CDR3 consists of 16 residues. Per germline, CDR1 MRHNA and CDR2 SNTAGT. The V end was cut by 6 bases, the J end by 0 bases, with 15 bases between. The CDR3 DNA sequence: TGTGCCAGCAGCCATGGAGGTGCCAGCTCCTACAATGAGCAGTTCTTC. It is translated as CASSHGGASSYNEQFF.

V and J are TRBV19 and TRBJ2-1, with 7 bases fitting TRBD2. The CDR3 is made up of 12 amino acids. V lost 6 bases to trimming and J lost 6 bases; unmatched junction nucleotides: 2. CDR1 is LNHDA and CDR2 is SQIVND in the germline V gene (reference sequence). The chain's CDR3 is CASSPGGNEQFF. The CDR3 DNA reads TGTGCCAGTAGCCCGGGGGGCAATGAGCAGTTCTTC. Full variable domain (rest looked up from reference TRBV19 and TRBJ2-1): DGGITQSPKYLFRKEGQNVTLSCEQNLNHDAMYWYRQDPGQGLRLIYYSQIVNDFQKGDIAEGYSVSREKKESFPLTVTSAQKNPTAFYLCASSPGGNEQFFGPGTRLTVL.

J is TRBJ2-2 and V is TRBV14; TRBD1 is a possible D gene (6 bases). Germline assignment: CDR1 SGHDN and CDR2 FVKESK. Between the trimmed V and J ends, which lost 4 bases and 2 bases, there was a span of 23 bases. CDR3 length: 19 amino acids. CDR3 in DNA: TGTGCCAGCAGCCTTACGGACAGCACGAGCCTACGAAACACCGGGGAGCTGTTTTTT. The encoded protein is CASSLTDSTSLRNTGELFF. Looking up the rest from reference TRBV14 and TRBJ2-2 gives the full variable domain: EAGVTQFPSHSVIEKGQTVTLRCDPISGHDNLYWYRRVMGKEIKFLLHFVKESKQDESGMPNNRFLAERTGGTYSTLKVQPAELEDSGVYFCASSLTDSTSLRNTGELFFGEGSRLTVL.

This clone has just one count. The V gene is TRBV28, the J gene TRBJ2-7; 7 bases align to TRBD1. V lost 1 base, J lost 3 bases, and 3 bases stayed unmatched. The CDR3 is 14 residues long. Germline CDR1 and CDR2: MDHEN and SYDVKM. CDR3 in amino acids: CASSLSGQLYEQYF. The CDR3 region has the DNA TGTGCCAGCAGTTTATCGGGACAGCTCTACGAGCAGTACTTC.

This clone was observed a few times. The chain recombines TRBV5-6 with TRBJ2-1; 8 nucleotides match TRBD1. V lost 4 bases, J lost 8 bases, and 2 bases stayed unmatched. This CDR3 is 12 amino acids long. Germline-derived CDR1 and CDR2 are SGHDT and YYEEEE. The CDR3 DNA reads as TGTGCCAGCAGCGCGACAGGGGATGAGCAGTTCTTC. Its protein is CASSATGDEQFF.

V and J are TRBV9 and TRBJ2-1, with TRBD2 identical over 8 bases. CDR1 and CDR2 from the germline V gene are SGDLS and YYNGEE. The V gene end was trimmed by 0 bases and the J gene end by 7 bases; junction bases not matched to a gene: 6. The CDR3 runs to 15 residues. CDR3 sequence reads: CASSVVASGRNEQFF. CDR3 DNA sequence: TGTGCCAGCAGCGTAGTTGCTAGCGGGCGGAATGAGCAGTTCTTC. Combining the CDR3 with reference TRBV9 and TRBJ2-1 gives the whole variable domain DSGVTQTPKHLITATGQRVTLRCSPRSGDLSVYWYQQSLDQGLQFLIQYYNGEERAKGNILERFSAQQFPDLHSELNLSSLELGDSALYFCASSVVASGRNEQFFGPGTRLTVL.

The chain uses TRBV7-6 and TRBJ2-3, with D uncertain. CDR1 SGHVS and CDR2 FNYEAQ come from the germline V gene. The CDR3 runs to 14 residues. Trimming shortened V by 2 bases and J by 1 base, and 7 bases separated the two germline ends. The CDR3 protein is CASSLLRGTDTQYF. The DNA of the CDR3 is TGTGCCAGCAGCTTATTACGGGGCACAGATACGCAGTATTTT.

The chain employs TRBV19 and TRBJ2-7, with 12 bases fitting TRBD2. CDR1 and CDR2 (germline): LNHDA, SQIVND (reference sequence). V was clipped by 3 bases and J by 3 bases; unmatched bases: 0. The CDR3 covers 14 residues. CDR3 residues: CASSMTSGGYEQYF. The CDR3 DNA follows: TGTGCCAGTAGTATGACTAGCGGGGGCTACGAGCAGTACTTC.

This chain joins TRBV5-1 and TRBJ2-7; TRBD2 aligns across 11 bases. J was trimmed by 3 bases and V by 0 bases; bases with no gene match: 2. Germline CDR1 reads SGHRS; CDR2 reads YFSETQ. The length of the CDR3 is 15 residues. CDR3 region: CASSLEGTSGYEQYF. Here the CDR3 DNA reads TGCGCCAGCAGCTTGGAGGGGACTAGCGGCTACGAGCAGTACTTC.

This chain connects TRBV9 to TRBJ1-2; D unclear. Deletions cut 0 bases from V and 5 bases from J, with 8 bases between. Germline loops: CDR1 SGDLS, CDR2 YYNGEE. There are 13 residues in the CDR3. In DNA, the CDR3 is TGTGCCAGCAGCGTAGCAACGGGGTATGGCTACACCTTC. As protein: CASSVATGYGYTF.

The chain uses TRBV6-1 and TRBJ1-2; 7 nucleotides match TRBD1. This CDR3 has 17 amino acids. V shed 1 base, J shed 2 bases, and the junction held 10 bases outside the gene matches. The germline V gene has CDR1 MNHNS and CDR2 SASEGT. CDR3 sequence: CASSEGTAGGANYGYTF. For the CDR3, the DNA is TGTGCCAGCAGTGAAGGAACGGCAGGGGGAGCCAACTATGGCTACACCTTC.